This is a list of T cell receptor beta chains from one sample in a study of early T cells in non-severe SARS-CoV-2 infection. TCRdb processed the 5' RACE reads anew with MiXCR; each CDR3 protein has one entry. The sample contains tens of thousands of distinct CDR3 sequences, less than 9.5% of which appear only once. This specimen consisted of whole blood, obtained at baseline. These receptors were collected from an adult who was a healthcare worker with PCR-confirmed SARS-CoV-2 infection or an uninfected control (not recorded which). CDR3s include the opening cysteine and the closing phenylalanine or tryptophan. The order of the fields is V gene, D gene, J gene, clone size, CDR3 protein, CDR3 DNA. A D gene is named only where the DNA matches it firmly. Clone size is stated in some rows and not others, as once, few, many or a class when expanded.

v_gene: TRBV6-5; d_gene: NA; j_gene: TRBJ2-5; abundance: NA; CDR3aa: CASSPSLRLGETQYF; CDR3nt: TGTGCCAGCAGCCCTAGTCTAAGGCTCGGAGAGACCCAGTACTTC
v_gene: TRBV24-1; d_gene: NA; j_gene: TRBJ2-7; abundance: few; CDR3aa: CATSDPARGYHEQYF; CDR3nt: TGTGCCACCAGTGACCCCGCCCGAGGTTACCACGAGCAGTACTTC
v_gene: TRBV24-1; d_gene: NA; j_gene: TRBJ1-5; abundance: few; CDR3aa: CATSDSPRNQPQHF; CDR3nt: TGTGCCACCAGTGATTCACCCAGAAATCAGCCCCAGCATTTT
v_gene: TRBV18; d_gene: TRBD1; j_gene: TRBJ2-3; abundance: NA; CDR3aa: CASSPEAGGYTDTQYF; CDR3nt: TGTGCCAGCTCACCAGAGGCAGGGGGATACACAGATACGCAGTATTTT
v_gene: TRBV19; d_gene: NA; j_gene: TRBJ1-1; abundance: many; CDR3aa: CASSIGEEVYTEAFF; CDR3nt: TGTGCCAGTAGTATAGGGGAGGAAGTGTACACTGAAGCTTTCTTT
v_gene: TRBV20-1; d_gene: TRBD2; j_gene: TRBJ2-7; abundance: few; CDR3aa: CSAREHRTSGVGSYEQYF; CDR3nt: TGCAGTGCTAGAGAACACAGGACTAGCGGGGTGGGCTCCTACGAGCAGTACTTC
v_gene: TRBV6-1; d_gene: NA; j_gene: TRBJ2-7; abundance: few; CDR3aa: CASTRWSRGDLYEQYF; CDR3nt: TGTGCCAGCACCCGATGGAGTAGGGGGGATCTCTACGAGCAGTACTTC
v_gene: TRBV5-1; d_gene: TRBD2; j_gene: TRBJ2-1; abundance: many; CDR3aa: CASSLEAGEQFF; CDR3nt: TGCGCCAGCAGCTTGGAAGCGGGAGAGCAGTTCTTC
v_gene: TRBV11-2; d_gene: NA; j_gene: TRBJ2-7; abundance: many; CDR3aa: CASSFNRDYEQYF; CDR3nt: TGTGCCAGCAGCTTTAACAGGGATTACGAGCAGTACTTC
v_gene: TRBV7-2; d_gene: NA; j_gene: TRBJ2-1; abundance: many; CDR3aa: CASSPGLSYNEQFF; CDR3nt: TGTGCCAGCAGCCCAGGACTCTCCTACAATGAGCAGTTCTTC
v_gene: TRBV7-8; d_gene: NA; j_gene: TRBJ2-5; abundance: NA; CDR3aa: CASSLAGGGKTQYF; CDR3nt: TGTGCCAGCAGCTTAGCAGGGGGCGGGAAGACCCAGTACTTC
v_gene: TRBV10-1; d_gene: TRBD1; j_gene: TRBJ1-4; abundance: few; CDR3aa: CASSEGGQGKKLFF; CDR3nt: TGCGCCAGCAGTGAGGGGGGACAGGGGAAAAAACTGTTTTTT
v_gene: TRBV6-5; d_gene: TRBD1; j_gene: TRBJ1-4; abundance: many; CDR3aa: CASSYEWTGRLFF; CDR3nt: TGTGCCAGCAGTTACGAGTGGACAGGGCGGCTGTTTTTT
v_gene: TRBV7-3; d_gene: NA; j_gene: TRBJ2-7; abundance: many; CDR3aa: CASSLASSYEQYF; CDR3nt: TGTGCCAGCAGCTTAGCATCCTCCTACGAGCAGTACTTC
v_gene: TRBV29-1; d_gene: NA; j_gene: TRBJ2-7; abundance: few; CDR3aa: CSVAETPLSSYEQYF; CDR3nt: TGCAGCGTTGCCGAGACTCCGCTCAGCTCCTACGAGCAGTACTTC
v_gene: TRBV5-1; d_gene: NA; j_gene: TRBJ2-7; abundance: few; CDR3aa: CASSSSREQYF; CDR3nt: TGCGCCAGCAGCTCCTCGCGCGAGCAGTACTTC
v_gene: TRBV13; d_gene: TRBD1; j_gene: TRBJ1-2; abundance: NA; CDR3aa: CASSQQGIKGYTF; CDR3nt: TGTGCCAGCAGCCAACAGGGGATTAAGGGCTACACCTTC
v_gene: TRBV3-1; d_gene: NA; j_gene: TRBJ2-5; abundance: NA; CDR3aa: CASSRSTIQETQYF; CDR3nt: TGTGCCAGCAGCCGATCCACCATACAAGAGACCCAGTACTTC
v_gene: TRBV5-1; d_gene: NA; j_gene: TRBJ1-1; abundance: NA; CDR3aa: CASSNRNTEAFF; CDR3nt: TGCGCCAGCAGCAACAGGAACACTGAAGCTTTCTTT
v_gene: TRBV18; d_gene: NA; j_gene: TRBJ1-1; abundance: few; CDR3aa: CASSPPSGGEAFF; CDR3nt: TGTGCCAGCTCACCACCCTCCGGAGGGGAAGCTTTCTTT
v_gene: TRBV5-4; d_gene: TRBD2; j_gene: TRBJ2-1; abundance: few; CDR3aa: CASSLRGLDNEQFF; CDR3nt: TGTGCCAGCAGCTTGAGGGGACTAGACAATGAGCAGTTCTTC
v_gene: TRBV24-1; d_gene: TRBD1; j_gene: TRBJ2-3; abundance: few; CDR3aa: CATSDLGQDTDTQYF; CDR3nt: TGTGCCACCAGTGACCTGGGACAGGACACAGATACGCAGTATTTT
v_gene: TRBV5-5; d_gene: NA; j_gene: TRBJ2-7; abundance: many; CDR3aa: CASSLVAGSYEQYF; CDR3nt: TGTGCCAGCAGCTTGGTCGCAGGGTCCTACGAGCAGTACTTC
v_gene: TRBV11-2; d_gene: NA; j_gene: TRBJ2-7; abundance: NA; CDR3aa: CASSLGSGTYEQYF; CDR3nt: TGTGCCAGCAGCTTAGGATCAGGGACCTACGAGCAGTACTTC
v_gene: TRBV4-1; d_gene: NA; j_gene: TRBJ2-7; abundance: NA; CDR3aa: CASSQDFGLSSYEQYF; CDR3nt: TGCGCCAGCAGCCAAGATTTTGGGCTGAGCTCCTACGAGCAGTACTTC
v_gene: TRBV19; d_gene: NA; j_gene: TRBJ1-1; abundance: few; CDR3aa: CATAGQGDTEAFF; CDR3nt: TGTGCCACCGCGGGGCAGGGTGACACTGAAGCTTTCTTT
v_gene: TRBV29-1; d_gene: NA; j_gene: TRBJ2-2; abundance: NA; CDR3aa: CSVELGQSTGELFF; CDR3nt: TGCAGCGTCGAACTTGGGCAGTCTACCGGGGAGCTGTTTTTT
v_gene: TRBV18; d_gene: NA; j_gene: TRBJ1-1; abundance: many; CDR3aa: CASSRLDTEAFF; CDR3nt: TGTGCCAGCTCCCGGTTAGACACTGAAGCTTTCTTT
v_gene: TRBV6-6; d_gene: TRBD1; j_gene: TRBJ1-6; abundance: NA; CDR3aa: CASSSGTVYNSPLHF; CDR3nt: TGTGCCAGCAGCTCCGGGACAGTCTATAATTCACCCCTCCACTTT
v_gene: TRBV29-1; d_gene: NA; j_gene: TRBJ2-7; abundance: NA; CDR3aa: CSAEQDFVPYEQYF; CDR3nt: TGCAGCGCCGAACAGGACTTCGTACCCTACGAGCAGTACTTC
v_gene: TRBV6-5; d_gene: NA; j_gene: TRBJ2-5; abundance: many; CDR3aa: CASSYGVLETQYF; CDR3nt: TGTGCCAGCAGTTATGGGGTACTGGAGACCCAGTACTTC
v_gene: TRBV6-2/TRBV6-3; d_gene: NA; j_gene: TRBJ2-6; abundance: few; CDR3aa: CASSWHNPGANVLTF; CDR3nt: TGTGCCAGCAGTTGGCACAACCCTGGGGCCAACGTCCTGACTTTC
v_gene: TRBV3-1; d_gene: TRBD1; j_gene: TRBJ1-2; abundance: NA; CDR3aa: CASSRDRYGYTF; CDR3nt: TGTGCCAGCAGCCGGGACAGATATGGCTACACCTTC
v_gene: TRBV20-1; d_gene: NA; j_gene: TRBJ2-4; abundance: few; CDR3aa: CSASNSRGAKNIQYF; CDR3nt: TGCAGTGCTAGTAATTCTCGAGGAGCCAAAAACATTCAGTACTTC
v_gene: TRBV20-1; d_gene: TRBD2; j_gene: TRBJ2-1; abundance: NA; CDR3aa: CSARDPTGLAGIEILEQFF; CDR3nt: TGCAGTGCTAGAGATCCCACGGGACTAGCGGGCATCGAAATCTTGGAGCAGTTCTTC
v_gene: TRBV19; d_gene: NA; j_gene: TRBJ1-1; abundance: NA; CDR3aa: CASSWGRGNTEAFF; CDR3nt: TGTGCCAGTAGCTGGGGACGGGGGAACACTGAAGCTTTCTTT
v_gene: TRBV11-2; d_gene: NA; j_gene: TRBJ2-7; abundance: many; CDR3aa: CASSLVGGGMPYEQYF; CDR3nt: TGTGCCAGCAGCTTAGTGGGCGGCGGCATGCCCTACGAGCAGTACTTC
v_gene: TRBV6-2/TRBV6-3; d_gene: TRBD1; j_gene: TRBJ2-3; abundance: few; CDR3aa: CASTHPRDRATDTQYF; CDR3nt: TGTGCCAGCACCCACCCCCGGGACAGGGCCACAGATACGCAGTATTTT
v_gene: TRBV5-8; d_gene: NA; j_gene: TRBJ1-2; abundance: many; CDR3aa: CASSLEATYGYTF; CDR3nt: TGTGCCAGCAGCTTGGAAGCGACCTATGGCTACACCTTC
v_gene: TRBV7-9; d_gene: NA; j_gene: TRBJ2-3; abundance: NA; CDR3aa: CASSSGSSTDTQYF; CDR3nt: TGTGCCAGCAGCTCTGGGTCTAGCACAGATACGCAGTATTTT
v_gene: TRBV3-1; d_gene: NA; j_gene: TRBJ2-3; abundance: NA; CDR3aa: CASSQDRGGRTDTQYF; CDR3nt: TGTGCCAGCAGCCAAGATCGCGGGGGCCGCACAGATACGCAGTATTTT
v_gene: TRBV12-5; d_gene: NA; j_gene: TRBJ2-7; abundance: few; CDR3aa: CASGLSVRGDRPYEQYF; CDR3nt: TGTGCTAGTGGTTTGTCGGTCCGGGGGGACAGGCCTTACGAGCAGTACTTC
v_gene: TRBV6-5; d_gene: NA; j_gene: TRBJ2-3; abundance: few; CDR3aa: CASSYSPAGSTDTQYF; CDR3nt: TGTGCCAGCAGTTACTCTCCCGCGGGTAGCACAGATACGCAGTATTTT
v_gene: TRBV20-1; d_gene: TRBD2; j_gene: TRBJ2-3; abundance: many; CDR3aa: CSARVLAGEDTQYF; CDR3nt: TGCAGTGCTAGAGTTCTAGCGGGAGAGGATACGCAGTATTTT
v_gene: TRBV4-1; d_gene: NA; j_gene: TRBJ1-5; abundance: few; CDR3aa: CASSPRGGGQPQHF; CDR3nt: TGCGCCAGCAGCCCACGAGGGGGAGGTCAGCCCCAGCATTTT
v_gene: TRBV14; d_gene: NA; j_gene: TRBJ2-1; abundance: many; CDR3aa: CASSQEGGAYNEQFF; CDR3nt: TGTGCCAGCAGCCAAGAAGGTGGGGCCTACAATGAGCAGTTCTTC
v_gene: TRBV30; d_gene: TRBD2; j_gene: TRBJ2-3; abundance: NA; CDR3aa: CAWSWGGSTDTQYF; CDR3nt: TGTGCCTGGAGCTGGGGGGGGAGCACAGATACGCAGTATTTT
v_gene: TRBV11-2; d_gene: NA; j_gene: TRBJ2-5; abundance: few; CDR3aa: CASSLRQTQYF; CDR3nt: TGTGCCAGCAGCTTACGCCAGACCCAGTACTTC
v_gene: TRBV6-6; d_gene: NA; j_gene: TRBJ2-6; abundance: many; CDR3aa: CASTWTGANVLTF; CDR3nt: TGTGCCAGCACCTGGACCGGGGCCAACGTCCTGACTTTC
v_gene: TRBV12-3/TRBV12-4; d_gene: NA; j_gene: TRBJ2-7; abundance: NA; CDR3aa: CASVGDTSGAYEQYF; CDR3nt: TGTGCCAGCGTGGGGGACACCTCAGGGGCCTACGAGCAGTACTTC
v_gene: TRBV6-1; d_gene: NA; j_gene: TRBJ2-1; abundance: many; CDR3aa: CASSPSPPGFGNEQFF; CDR3nt: TGTGCCAGCAGTCCCTCCCCCCCCGGATTTGGCAATGAGCAGTTCTTC
v_gene: TRBV11-2; d_gene: TRBD2; j_gene: TRBJ2-1; abundance: few; CDR3aa: CASRPSGSAYNEQFF; CDR3nt: TGTGCCAGCAGACCGAGCGGGAGCGCGTACAATGAGCAGTTCTTC
v_gene: TRBV7-9; d_gene: NA; j_gene: TRBJ1-4; abundance: few; CDR3aa: CASSRTSATNEKLFF; CDR3nt: TGTGCCAGCAGCCGAACGTCTGCAACTAATGAAAAACTGTTTTTT
v_gene: TRBV5-1; d_gene: TRBD1; j_gene: TRBJ2-5; abundance: few; CDR3aa: CASSPEGANIAETQYF; CDR3nt: TGCGCCAGCAGCCCAGAGGGGGCAAACATCGCTGAGACCCAGTACTTC
v_gene: TRBV2; d_gene: TRBD2; j_gene: TRBJ2-1; abundance: many; CDR3aa: CASRGEGVSYNEQFF; CDR3nt: TGTGCCAGCCGGGGGGAGGGTGTGTCCTACAATGAGCAGTTCTTC